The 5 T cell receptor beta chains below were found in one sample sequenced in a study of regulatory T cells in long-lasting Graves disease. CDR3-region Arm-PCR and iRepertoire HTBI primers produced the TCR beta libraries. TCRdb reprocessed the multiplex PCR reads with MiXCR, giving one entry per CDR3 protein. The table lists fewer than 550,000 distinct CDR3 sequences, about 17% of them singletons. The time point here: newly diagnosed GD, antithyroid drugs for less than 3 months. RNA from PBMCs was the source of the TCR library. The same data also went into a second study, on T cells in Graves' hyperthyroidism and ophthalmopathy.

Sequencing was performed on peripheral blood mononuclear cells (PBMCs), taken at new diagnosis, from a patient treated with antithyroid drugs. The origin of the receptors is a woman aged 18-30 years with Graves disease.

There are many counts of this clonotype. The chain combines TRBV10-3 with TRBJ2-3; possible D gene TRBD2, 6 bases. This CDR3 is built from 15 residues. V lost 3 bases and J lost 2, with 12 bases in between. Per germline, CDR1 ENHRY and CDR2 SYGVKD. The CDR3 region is CAISEEGRNTDTQYF. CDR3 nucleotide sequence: TGTGCCATCAGTGAAGAGGGGAGGAACACAGATACGCAGTATTTT.

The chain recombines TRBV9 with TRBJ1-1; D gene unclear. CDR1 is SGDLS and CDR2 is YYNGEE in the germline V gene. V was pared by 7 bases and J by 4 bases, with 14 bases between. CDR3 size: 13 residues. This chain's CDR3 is CASSKWGGTEAFF. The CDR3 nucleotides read TGTGCCAGCTCAAAATGGGGAGGCACTGAAGCTTTCTTT.

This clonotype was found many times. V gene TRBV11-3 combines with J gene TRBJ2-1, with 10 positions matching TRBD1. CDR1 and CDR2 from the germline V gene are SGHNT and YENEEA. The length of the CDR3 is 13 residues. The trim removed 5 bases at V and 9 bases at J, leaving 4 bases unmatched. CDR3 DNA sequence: TGTGCCAGCAGCCGGGACAGGGGTCGTGAGCAGTTCTTC. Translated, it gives CASSRDRGREQFF.

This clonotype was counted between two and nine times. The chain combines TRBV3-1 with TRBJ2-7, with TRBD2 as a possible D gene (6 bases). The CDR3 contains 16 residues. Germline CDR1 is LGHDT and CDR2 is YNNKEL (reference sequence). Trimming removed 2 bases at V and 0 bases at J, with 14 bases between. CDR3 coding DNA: TGTGCCAGCAGCCAAACGGGACTCTTAACCTCCTACGAGCAGTACTTC. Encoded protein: CASSQTGLLTSYEQYF.

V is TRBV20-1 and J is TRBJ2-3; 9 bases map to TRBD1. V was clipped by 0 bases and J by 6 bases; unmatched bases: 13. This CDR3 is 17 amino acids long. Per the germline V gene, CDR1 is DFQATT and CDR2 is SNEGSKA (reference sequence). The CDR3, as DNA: TGCAGTGCTAGAGACCCTCGGACAGGGGCCGTGACGGATACGCAGTATTTT. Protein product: CSARDPRTGAVTDTQYF.